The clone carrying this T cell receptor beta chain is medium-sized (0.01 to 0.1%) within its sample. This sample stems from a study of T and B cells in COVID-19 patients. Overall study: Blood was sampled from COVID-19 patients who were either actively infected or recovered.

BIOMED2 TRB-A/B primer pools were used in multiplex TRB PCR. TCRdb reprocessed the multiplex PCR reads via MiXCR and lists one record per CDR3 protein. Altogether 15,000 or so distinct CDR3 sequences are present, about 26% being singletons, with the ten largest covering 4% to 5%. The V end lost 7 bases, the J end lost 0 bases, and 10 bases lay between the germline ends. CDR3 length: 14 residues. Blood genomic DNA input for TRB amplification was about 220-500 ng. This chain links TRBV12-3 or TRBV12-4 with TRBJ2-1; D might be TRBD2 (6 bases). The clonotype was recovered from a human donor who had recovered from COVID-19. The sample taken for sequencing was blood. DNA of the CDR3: TGTGCCAGCACCCAGGGACTCTCCTACAATGAGCAGTTCTTC. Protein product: CASTQGLSYNEQFF.